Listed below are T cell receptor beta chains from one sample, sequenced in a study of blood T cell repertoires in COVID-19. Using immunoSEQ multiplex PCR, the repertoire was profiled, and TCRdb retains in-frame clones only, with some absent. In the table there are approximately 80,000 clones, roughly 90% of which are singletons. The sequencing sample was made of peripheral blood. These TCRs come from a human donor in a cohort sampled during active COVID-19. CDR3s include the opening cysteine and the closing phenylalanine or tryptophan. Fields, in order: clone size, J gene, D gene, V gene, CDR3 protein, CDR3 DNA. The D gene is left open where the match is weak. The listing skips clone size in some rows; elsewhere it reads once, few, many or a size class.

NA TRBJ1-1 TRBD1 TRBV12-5 CASGSGTVNTEAFF TGTGCTAGTGGTTCCGGGACAGTGAACACTGAAGCTTTCTTT
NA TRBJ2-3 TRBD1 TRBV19 CASTGQGGGTDTQYF TGTGCCAGTACCGGACAGGGTGGGGGCACAGATACGCAGTATTTT
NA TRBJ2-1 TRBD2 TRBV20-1 CSASHSRGRAFDEQFF TGCAGTGCTAGTCATTCTCGTGGGAGGGCCTTCGATGAGCAGTTCTTC
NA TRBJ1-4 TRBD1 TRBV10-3 CAIRGQGEWEKLFF TGTGCCATCAGAGGACAGGGGGAATGGGAAAAACTGTTTTTT
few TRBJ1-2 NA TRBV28 CASSLSRENYGYTF TGTGCCAGCAGCCTTTCTCGGGAAAACTATGGCTACACCTTC
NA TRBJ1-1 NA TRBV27 CASSFREGNTEAFF TGTGCCAGCAGTTTCCGTGAGGGGAACACTGAAGCTTTCTTT
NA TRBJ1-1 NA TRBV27 CASSFYRYTEAFF TGTGCCAGCAGTTTTTACAGATACACTGAAGCTTTCTTT
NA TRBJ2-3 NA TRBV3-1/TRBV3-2 CASSQRDNRIGDTQYF TGTGCCAGCAGCCAACGAGACAATAGAATTGGGGATACGCAGTATTTT
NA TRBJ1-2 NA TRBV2 CAARRRFLYGYTF TGTGCCGCTAGGAGGAGGTTCCTCTATGGCTACACCTTC
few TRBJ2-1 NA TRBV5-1 CASSYSPGEVNEQFF TGCGCCAGCAGCTACTCTCCGGGAGAAGTAAATGAGCAGTTCTTC
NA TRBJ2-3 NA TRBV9 CASSVQGFADTQYF TGTGCCAGCAGCGTACAGGGGTTCGCAGATACGCAGTATTTT
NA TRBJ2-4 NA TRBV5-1 CASSDDEGHPKNIQYF TGCGCCAGCAGCGACGATGAGGGACATCCGAAAAACATTCAGTACTTC
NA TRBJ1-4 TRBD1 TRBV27 CASRGTVSNEKLFF TGTGCCAGCAGGGGGACAGTTAGTAATGAAAAACTGTTTTTT
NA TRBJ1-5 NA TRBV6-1 CASSEGAGEGPQHF TGTGCCAGCAGTGAAGGGGCGGGGGAGGGGCCCCAGCATTTT
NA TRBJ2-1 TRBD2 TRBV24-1 CATTGLAGGPSSYNEQFF TGTGCCACCACCGGACTAGCGGGAGGCCCAAGCTCCTACAATGAGCAGTTCTTC
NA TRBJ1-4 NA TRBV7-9 CASSPTGSTNEKLFF TGTGCCAGCAGCCCCACAGGGTCAACTAATGAAAAACTGTTTTTT
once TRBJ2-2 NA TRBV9 CASSGDGRLANTGELFF TGTGCCAGCAGCGGGGATGGGAGACTCGCGAACACCGGGGAGCTGTTTTTT
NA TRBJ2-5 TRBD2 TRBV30 CAWSVFLAGEGTQYF TGTGCCTGGAGTGTATTTTTAGCGGGAGAAGGGACCCAGTACTTC
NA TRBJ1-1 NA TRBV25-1 CASSEYRGSFTEAFF TGTGCCAGCAGTGAATATCGGGGATCTTTCACTGAAGCTTTCTTT
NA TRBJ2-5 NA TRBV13 CASSLVTGQETQYF TGTGCCAGCAGCTTAGTTACGGGCCAAGAGACCCAGTACTTC
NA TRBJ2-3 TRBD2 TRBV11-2 CASSLVLASSTDTQYF TGTGCCAGCAGCTTAGTACTAGCGTCAAGCACAGATACGCAGTATTTT
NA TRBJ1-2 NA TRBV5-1 CASSLGRNSGGYTF TGCGCCAGCAGCTTGGGGAGAAACTCGGGTGGCTACACCTTC
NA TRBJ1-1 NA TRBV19 CASSIRFDTSNTEAFF TGTGCCAGTAGTATACGATTCGACACCTCGAACACTGAAGCTTTCTTT
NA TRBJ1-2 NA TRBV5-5 CASSLVSGYGYTF TGTGCCAGCAGCTTGGTGTCGGGCTATGGCTACACCTTC
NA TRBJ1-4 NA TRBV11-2 CASSLFSGTNEKLFF TGTGCCAGCAGCTTATTCAGCGGTACTAATGAAAAACTGTTTTTT
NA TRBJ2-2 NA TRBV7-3 CASSQTAGELFF TGTGCCAGCAGCCAGACAGCCGGGGAGCTGTTTTTT
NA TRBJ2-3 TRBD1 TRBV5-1 CASSRDSRSSTDTQYF TGCGCCAGCAGCCGGGACAGTAGATCTAGCACAGATACGCAGTATTTT
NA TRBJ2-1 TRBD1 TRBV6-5 CASIKAGTGGLEQFF TGTGCCAGCATTAAGGCCGGGACAGGGGGCCTTGAGCAGTTCTTC
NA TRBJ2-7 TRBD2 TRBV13 CASSSRTGGSSYEQYF TGTGCCAGCAGCTCCAGAACGGGGGGTAGCTCCTACGAGCAGTACTTC
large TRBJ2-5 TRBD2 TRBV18 CASSVPSGSRETQYF TGTGCCAGCTCAGTACCTAGCGGGAGTAGGGAGACCCAGTACTTC
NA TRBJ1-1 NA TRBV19 CASSEQKNTEAFF TGTGCCAGTAGTGAACAAAAGAACACTGAAGCTTTCTTT
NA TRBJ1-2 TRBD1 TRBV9 CASSVDSGGSGYTF TGTGCCAGCAGCGTAGATTCAGGGGGGAGTGGCTACACCTTC
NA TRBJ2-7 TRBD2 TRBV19 CASSPRTSGVQYF TGTGCCAGTAGTCCCCGGACTAGCGGGGTACAGTACTTC
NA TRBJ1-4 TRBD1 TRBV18 CASSLRQGTNEKLFF TGTGCCAGCTCACTCCGACAGGGCACTAATGAAAAACTGTTTTTT
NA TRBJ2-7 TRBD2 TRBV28 CASRTGAGGHSYEQYF TGTGCCAGCAGAACCGGGGCGGGAGGGCACTCCTACGAGCAGTACTTC
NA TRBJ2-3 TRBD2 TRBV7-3 CASSSRLAGGASTDTQYF TGTGCCAGCAGCTCGAGACTAGCGGGGGGCGCTAGCACAGATACGCAGTATTTT
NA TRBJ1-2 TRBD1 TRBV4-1 CASSQEPDRPHYGYTF TGCGCCAGCAGCCAAGAGCCGGACAGGCCTCACTATGGCTACACCTTC
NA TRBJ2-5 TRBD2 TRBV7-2 CASSPQSSSGSYETQYF TGTGCCAGCAGCCCCCAATCCTCTAGCGGGAGTTATGAGACCCAGTACTTC
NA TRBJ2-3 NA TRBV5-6 CASSTTSGRRSTDTQYF TGTGCCAGCAGTACCACTTCGGGAAGGCGGAGCACAGATACGCAGTATTTT
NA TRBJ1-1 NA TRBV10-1 CASSSGGDGYTEAFF TGCGCCAGCAGTTCGGGCGGGGATGGGTACACTGAAGCTTTCTTT
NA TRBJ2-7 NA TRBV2 CASVGVGTSYEQYF TGTGCCAGCGTGGGTGTGGGGACTTCCTACGAGCAGTACTTC
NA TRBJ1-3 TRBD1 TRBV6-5 CASRDRGSGNTIYF TGTGCCAGCAGGGACAGGGGTAGTGGAAACACCATATATTTT
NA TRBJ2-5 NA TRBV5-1 CASSLEGGAWETQYF TGCGCCAGCAGCCTAGAAGGGGGGGCTTGGGAGACCCAGTACTTC
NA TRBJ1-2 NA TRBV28 CASSVLDQVRYTF TGTGCCAGCAGTGTACTCGACCAGGTTCGCTACACCTTC
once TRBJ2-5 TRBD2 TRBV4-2 CASSQGFGGAEGETQYF TGTGCCAGCAGCCAAGGGTTCGGGGGGGCAGAGGGAGAGACCCAGTACTTC
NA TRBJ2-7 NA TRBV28 CASSVNGGPVYEQYF TGTGCCAGCAGCGTGAATGGTGGCCCCGTCTACGAGCAGTACTTC
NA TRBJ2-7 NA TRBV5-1 CASSLSGLSYEQYF TGCGCCAGCAGCTTGTCAGGGCTGTCCTACGAGCAGTACTTC
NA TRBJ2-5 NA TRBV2 CASSGPTSETQYF TGTGCCAGCAGTGGACCGACATCTGAGACCCAGTACTTC
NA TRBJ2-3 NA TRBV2 CASSDPRQTDTQYF TGTGCCAGCAGCGACCCTCGACAGACAGATACGCAGTATTTT
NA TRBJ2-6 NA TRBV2 CARQSSGANVLTF TGTGCCAGACAGAGCTCTGGGGCCAACGTCCTGACTTTC
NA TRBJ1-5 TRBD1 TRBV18 CASSPRDRGTGGNNQPQHF TGTGCCAGCTCACCGCGGGACAGGGGAACAGGAGGGAACAATCAGCCCCAGCATTTT
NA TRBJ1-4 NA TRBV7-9 CASSLGATNEKLFF TGTGCCAGCAGCTTAGGGGCCACTAATGAAAAACTGTTTTTT
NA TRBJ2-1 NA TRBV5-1 CASRVEQAYNEQFF TGCGCCAGCAGAGTAGAACAGGCCTACAATGAGCAGTTCTTC
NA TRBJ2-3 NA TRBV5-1 CASSLRGGTDTQYF TGCGCCAGCAGCTTGCGCGGGGGCACAGATACGCAGTATTTT
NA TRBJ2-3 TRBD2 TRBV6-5 CASVAGTATDTQYF TGTGCCAGCGTAGCGGGGACCGCCACAGATACGCAGTATTTT